This TCR beta chain derives from a study of T-cell memory formation after mild COVID-19. The CDR3 length is 15 residues. From germline, CDR1 is MNHNY and CDR2 SVGAGI (reference sequence). V lost 0 bases and J 1 base, leaving 9 bases between the germline ends. TCRdb reprocessed the 5' RACE reads with MiXCR, giving one entry per CDR3 protein. The sample has about 340,000 distinct CDR3 sequences, approximately 15% seen once. The specimen was PBMCs or a T cell subset sorted from them (not recorded which). V usage is TRBV6-6 and J usage is TRBJ1-1, with D hard to call. The receptor's source is a man younger than 35 who had mild COVID-19 (a few samples of this study predate the infection). Cell type and time point are not known. CDR3 loop: CASSYSREANTEAFF. The CDR3 DNA reads as TGTGCCAGCAGTTACTCGCGTGAGGCGAACACTGAAGCTTTCTTT.